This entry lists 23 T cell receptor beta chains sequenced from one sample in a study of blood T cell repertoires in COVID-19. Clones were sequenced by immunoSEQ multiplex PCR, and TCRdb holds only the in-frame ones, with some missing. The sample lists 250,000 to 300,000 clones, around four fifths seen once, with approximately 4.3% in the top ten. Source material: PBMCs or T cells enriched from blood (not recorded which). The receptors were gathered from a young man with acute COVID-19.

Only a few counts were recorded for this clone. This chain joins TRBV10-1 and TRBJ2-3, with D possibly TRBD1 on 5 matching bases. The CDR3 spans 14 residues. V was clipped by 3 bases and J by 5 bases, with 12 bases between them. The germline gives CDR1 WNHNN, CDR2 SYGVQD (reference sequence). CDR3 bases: TGCGCCAGCAGTGAACAGGTTCCAAGAGATACGCAGTATTTT. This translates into CASSEQVPRDTQYF.

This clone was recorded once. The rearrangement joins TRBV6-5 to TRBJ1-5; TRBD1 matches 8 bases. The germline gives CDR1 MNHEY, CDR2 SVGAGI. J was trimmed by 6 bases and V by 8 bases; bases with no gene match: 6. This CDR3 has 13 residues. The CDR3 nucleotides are TGTGCCAGCGGAGACAGGGGCGGTCAGCCCCAGCATTTT. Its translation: CASGDRGGQPQHF.

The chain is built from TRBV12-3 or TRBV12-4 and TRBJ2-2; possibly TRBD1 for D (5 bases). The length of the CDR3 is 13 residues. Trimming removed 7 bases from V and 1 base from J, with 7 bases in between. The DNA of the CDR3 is TGTGCCAGCAAACAGGTGAACACCGGGGAGCTGTTTTTT. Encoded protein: CASKQVNTGELFF.

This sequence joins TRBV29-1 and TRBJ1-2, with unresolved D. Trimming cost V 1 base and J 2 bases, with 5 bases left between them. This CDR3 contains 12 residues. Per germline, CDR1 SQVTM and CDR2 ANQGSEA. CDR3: CSVEGLNYGYTF. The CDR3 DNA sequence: TGCAGCGTTGAAGGACTAAACTATGGCTACACCTTC.

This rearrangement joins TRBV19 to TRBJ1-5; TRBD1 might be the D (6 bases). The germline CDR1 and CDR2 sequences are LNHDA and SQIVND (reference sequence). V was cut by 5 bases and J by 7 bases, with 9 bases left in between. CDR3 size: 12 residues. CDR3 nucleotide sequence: TGTGCCAGTAGTCCAGGACAGCAGCCCCAGCATTTT. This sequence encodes CASSPGQQPQHF. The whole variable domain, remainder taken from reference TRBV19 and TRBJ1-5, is DGGITQSPKYLFRKEGQNVTLSCEQNLNHDAMYWYRQDPGQGLRLIYYSQIVNDFQKGDIAEGYSVSREKKESFPLTVTSAQKNPTAFYLCASSPGQQPQHFGDGTRLSIL.

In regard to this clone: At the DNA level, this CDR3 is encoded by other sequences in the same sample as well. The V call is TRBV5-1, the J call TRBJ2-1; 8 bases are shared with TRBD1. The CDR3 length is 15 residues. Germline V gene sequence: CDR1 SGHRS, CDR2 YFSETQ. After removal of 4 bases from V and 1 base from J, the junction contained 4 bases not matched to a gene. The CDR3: CASSPGQGSYNEQFF. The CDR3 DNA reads TGCGCCAGCAGCCCAGGACAGGGTTCCTACAATGAGCAGTTCTTC.

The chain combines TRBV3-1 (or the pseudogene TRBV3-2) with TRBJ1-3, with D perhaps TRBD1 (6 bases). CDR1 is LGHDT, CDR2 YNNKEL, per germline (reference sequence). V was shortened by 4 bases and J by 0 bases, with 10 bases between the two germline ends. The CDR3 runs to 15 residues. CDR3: CASSRGGASGNTIYF. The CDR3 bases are TGTGCCAGCAGCCGGGGGGGGGCCTCTGGAAACACCATATATTTT.

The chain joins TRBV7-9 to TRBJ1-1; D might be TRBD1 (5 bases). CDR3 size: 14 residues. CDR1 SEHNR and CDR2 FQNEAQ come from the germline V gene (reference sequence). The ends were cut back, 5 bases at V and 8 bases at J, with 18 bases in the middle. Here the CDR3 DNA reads TGTGCCAGCAGCGGGGGGGTGTATTCTGGGGAAGCTTTCTTT. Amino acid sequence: CASSGGVYSGEAFF.

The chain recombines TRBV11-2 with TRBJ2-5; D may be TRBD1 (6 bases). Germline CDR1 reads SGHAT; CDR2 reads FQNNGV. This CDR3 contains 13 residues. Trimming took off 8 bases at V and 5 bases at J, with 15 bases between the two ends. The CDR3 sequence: CASGYRAGETQYF. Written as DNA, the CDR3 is TGTGCCAGCGGCTACAGGGCCGGCGAGACCCAGTACTTC. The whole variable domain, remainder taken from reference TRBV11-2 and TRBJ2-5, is EAGVAQSPRYKIIEKRQSVAFWCNPISGHATLYWYQQILGQGPKLLIQFQNNGVVDDSQLPKDRFSAERLKGVDSTLKIQPAKLEDSAVYLCASGYRAGETQYFGPGTRLLVL.

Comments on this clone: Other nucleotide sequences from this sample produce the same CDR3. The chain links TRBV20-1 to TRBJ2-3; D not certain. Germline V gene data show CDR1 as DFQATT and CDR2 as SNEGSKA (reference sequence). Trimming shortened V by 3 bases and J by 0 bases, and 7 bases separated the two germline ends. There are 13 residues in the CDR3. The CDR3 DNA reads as TGCAGTGCTAGTGAGTCTAGCACAGATACGCAGTATTTT. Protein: CSASESSTDTQYF.

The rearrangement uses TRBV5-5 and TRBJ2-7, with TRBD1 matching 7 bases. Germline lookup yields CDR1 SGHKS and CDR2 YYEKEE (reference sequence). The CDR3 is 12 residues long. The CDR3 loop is CASSLYGQAANV. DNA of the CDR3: TGTGCCAGCAGCTTGTATGGACAGGCCGCGAACGTC.

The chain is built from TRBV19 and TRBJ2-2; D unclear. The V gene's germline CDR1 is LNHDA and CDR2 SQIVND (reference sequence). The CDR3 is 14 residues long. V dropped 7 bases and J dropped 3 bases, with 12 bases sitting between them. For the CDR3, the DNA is TGTGCCAGTACACAAAGACTGCACACCGGGGAGCTGTTTTTT. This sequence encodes CASTQRLHTGELFF.

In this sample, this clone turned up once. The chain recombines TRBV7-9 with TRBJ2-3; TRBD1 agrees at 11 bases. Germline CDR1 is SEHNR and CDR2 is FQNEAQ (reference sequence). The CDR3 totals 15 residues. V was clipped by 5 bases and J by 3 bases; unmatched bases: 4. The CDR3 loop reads CASSRTGGETDTQYF. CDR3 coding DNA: TGTGCCAGCAGCCGGACAGGGGGCGAAACAGATACGCAGTATTTT.

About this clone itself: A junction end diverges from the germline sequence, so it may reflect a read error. The CDR3 DNA reads as TGTGCTAGCAGCACGGGGGGGATCGCTGAAGCTTTCTTT. Protein product: CASSTGGIAEAFF. The chain is built from TRBV7-7 and TRBJ1-1; possible D gene TRBD1, 5 bases. Germline V gene sequence: CDR1 SSHAT, CDR2 FNYEAQ (reference sequence). The CDR3 runs 13 residues.

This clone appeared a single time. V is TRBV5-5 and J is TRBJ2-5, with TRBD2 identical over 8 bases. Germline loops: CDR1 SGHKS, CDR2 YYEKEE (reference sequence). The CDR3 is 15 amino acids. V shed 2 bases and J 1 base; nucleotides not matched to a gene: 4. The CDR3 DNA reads TGTGCCAGCAGCTTCGCAGCGGGGGCCCAAGAGACCCAGTACTTC. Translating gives CASSFAAGAQETQYF. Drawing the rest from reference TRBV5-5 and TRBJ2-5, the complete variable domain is DAGVTQSPTHLIKTRGQQVTLRCSPISGHKSVSWYQQVLGQGPQFIFQYYEKEERGRGNFPDRFSARQFPNYSSELNVNALLLGDSALYLCASSFAAGAQETQYFGPGTRLLVL.

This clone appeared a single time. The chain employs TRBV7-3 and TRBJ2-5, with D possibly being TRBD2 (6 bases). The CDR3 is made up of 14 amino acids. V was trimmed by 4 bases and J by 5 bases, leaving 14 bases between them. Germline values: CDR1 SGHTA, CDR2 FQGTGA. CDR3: CASSSRTNLETQYF. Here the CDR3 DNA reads TGTGCCAGCAGCTCTCGGACTAACTTGGAGACCCAGTACTTC.

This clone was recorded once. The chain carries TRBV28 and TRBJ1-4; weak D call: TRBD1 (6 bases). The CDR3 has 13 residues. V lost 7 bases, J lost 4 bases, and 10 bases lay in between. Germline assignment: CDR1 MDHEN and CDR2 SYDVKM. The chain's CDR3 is CASTDSINEKLFF. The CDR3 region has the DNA TGTGCCAGCACGGACAGCATTAATGAAAAACTGTTTTTT.

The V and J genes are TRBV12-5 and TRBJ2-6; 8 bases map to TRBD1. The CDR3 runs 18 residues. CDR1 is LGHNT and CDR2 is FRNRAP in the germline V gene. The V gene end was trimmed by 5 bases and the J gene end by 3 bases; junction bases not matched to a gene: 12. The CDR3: CASGPGQGRAFGANVLTF. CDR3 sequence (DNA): TGTGCTAGTGGTCCCGGACAGGGCCGTGCCTTTGGGGCCAACGTCCTGACTTTC.

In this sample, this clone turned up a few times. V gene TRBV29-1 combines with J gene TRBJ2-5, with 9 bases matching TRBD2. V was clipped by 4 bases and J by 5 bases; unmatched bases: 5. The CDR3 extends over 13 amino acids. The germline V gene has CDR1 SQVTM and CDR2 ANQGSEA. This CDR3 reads CSVVRGRAETQYF. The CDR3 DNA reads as TGCAGCGTTGTACGCGGGAGGGCCGAGACCCAGTACTTC.

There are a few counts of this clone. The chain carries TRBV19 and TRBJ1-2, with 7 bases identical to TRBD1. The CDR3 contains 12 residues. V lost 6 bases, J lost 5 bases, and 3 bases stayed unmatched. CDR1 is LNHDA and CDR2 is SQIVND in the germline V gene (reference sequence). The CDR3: CASSDRDYGYTF. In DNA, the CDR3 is TGTGCCAGTAGCGACAGGGATTATGGCTACACCTTC.

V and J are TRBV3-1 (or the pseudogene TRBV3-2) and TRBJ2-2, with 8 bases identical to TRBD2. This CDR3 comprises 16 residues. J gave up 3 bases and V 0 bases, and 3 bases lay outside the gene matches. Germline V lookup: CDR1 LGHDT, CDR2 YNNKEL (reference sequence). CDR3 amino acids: CASSQDLRGDTGELFF. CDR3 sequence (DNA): TGTGCCAGCAGCCAAGATCTGCGGGGGGACACCGGGGAGCTGTTTTTT.

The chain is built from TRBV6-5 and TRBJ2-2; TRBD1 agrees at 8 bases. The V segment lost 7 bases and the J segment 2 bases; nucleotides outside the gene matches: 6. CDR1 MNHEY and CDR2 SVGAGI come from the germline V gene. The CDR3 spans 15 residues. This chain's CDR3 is CASTKDRVNTGELFF. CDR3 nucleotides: TGTGCCAGCACGAAGGACAGGGTTAACACCGGGGAGCTGTTTTTT.

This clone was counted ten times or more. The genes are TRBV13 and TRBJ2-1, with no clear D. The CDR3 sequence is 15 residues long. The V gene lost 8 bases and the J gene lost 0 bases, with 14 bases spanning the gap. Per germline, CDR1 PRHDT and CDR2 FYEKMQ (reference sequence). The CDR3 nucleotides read TGTGCCAGCTCCCACACAGAAAGCTCCTACAATGAGCAGTTCTTC. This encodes CASSHTESSYNEQFF. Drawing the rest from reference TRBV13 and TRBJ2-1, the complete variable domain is AAGVIQSPRHLIKEKRETATLKCYPIPRHDTVYWYQQGPGQDPQFLISFYEKMQSDKGSIPDRFSAQQFSDYHSELNMSSLELGDSALYFCASSHTESSYNEQFFGPGTRLTVL.